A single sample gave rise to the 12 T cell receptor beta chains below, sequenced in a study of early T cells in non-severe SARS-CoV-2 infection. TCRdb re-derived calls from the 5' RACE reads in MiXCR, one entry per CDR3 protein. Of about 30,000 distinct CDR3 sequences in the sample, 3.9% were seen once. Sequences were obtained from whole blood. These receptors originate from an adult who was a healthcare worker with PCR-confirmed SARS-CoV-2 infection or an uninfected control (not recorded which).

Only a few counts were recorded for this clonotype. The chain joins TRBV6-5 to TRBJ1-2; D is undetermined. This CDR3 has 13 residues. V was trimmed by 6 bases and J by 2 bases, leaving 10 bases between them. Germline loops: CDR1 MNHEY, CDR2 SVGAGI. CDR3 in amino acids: CASRPDYNYGYTF. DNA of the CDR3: TGTGCCAGCAGACCGGACTACAACTATGGCTACACCTTC.

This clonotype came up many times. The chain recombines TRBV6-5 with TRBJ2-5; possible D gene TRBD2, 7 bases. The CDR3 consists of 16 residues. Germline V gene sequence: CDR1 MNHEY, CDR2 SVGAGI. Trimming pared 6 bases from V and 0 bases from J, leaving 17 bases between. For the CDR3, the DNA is TGTGCCAGCAGCTTAATACAGGGAGGGGACCAAGAGACCCAGTACTTC. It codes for CASSLIQGGDQETQYF.

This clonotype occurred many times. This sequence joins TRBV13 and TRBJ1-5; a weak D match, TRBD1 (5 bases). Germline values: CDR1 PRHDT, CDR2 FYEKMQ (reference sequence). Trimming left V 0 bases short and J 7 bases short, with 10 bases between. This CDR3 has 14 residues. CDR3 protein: CASSLGGRGQPQHF. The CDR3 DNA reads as TGTGCCAGCAGCTTAGGGGGGCGCGGGCAGCCCCAGCATTTT.

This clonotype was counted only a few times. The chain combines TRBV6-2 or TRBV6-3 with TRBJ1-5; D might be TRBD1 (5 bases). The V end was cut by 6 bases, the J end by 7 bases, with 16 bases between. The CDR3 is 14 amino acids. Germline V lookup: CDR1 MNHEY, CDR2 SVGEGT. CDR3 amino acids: CASSRGAAGQPQHF. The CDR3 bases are TGTGCCAGCAGCCGAGGGGCCGCTGGGCAGCCCCAGCATTTT.

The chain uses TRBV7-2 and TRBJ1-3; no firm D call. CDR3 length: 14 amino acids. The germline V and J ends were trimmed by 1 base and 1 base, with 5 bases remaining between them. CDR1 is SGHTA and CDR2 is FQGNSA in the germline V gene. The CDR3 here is CASSLESSGNTIYF. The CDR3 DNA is TGTGCCAGCAGCTTAGAGTCTTCTGGAAACACCATATATTTT.

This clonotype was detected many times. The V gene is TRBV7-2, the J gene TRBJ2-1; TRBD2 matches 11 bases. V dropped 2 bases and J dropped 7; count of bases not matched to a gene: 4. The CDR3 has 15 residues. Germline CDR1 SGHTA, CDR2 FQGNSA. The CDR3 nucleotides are TGTGCCAGCAGCTTATCGACTAGCGGGACTAATGAGCAGTTCTTC. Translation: CASSLSTSGTNEQFF.

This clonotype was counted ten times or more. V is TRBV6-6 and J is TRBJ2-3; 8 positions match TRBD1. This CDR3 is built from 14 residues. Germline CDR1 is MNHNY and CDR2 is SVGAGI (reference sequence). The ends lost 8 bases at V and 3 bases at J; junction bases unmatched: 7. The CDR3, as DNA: TGTGCCAGCGCCACAGGGGGAGTAACAGATACGCAGTATTTT. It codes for CASATGGVTDTQYF.

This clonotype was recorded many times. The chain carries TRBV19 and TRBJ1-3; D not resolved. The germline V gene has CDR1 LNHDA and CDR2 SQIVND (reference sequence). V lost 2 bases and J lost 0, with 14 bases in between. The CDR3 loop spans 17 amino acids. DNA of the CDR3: TGTGCCAGTAGTATACCCCGAGGACCAAACTCTGGAAACACCATATATTTT. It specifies CASSIPRGPNSGNTIYF.

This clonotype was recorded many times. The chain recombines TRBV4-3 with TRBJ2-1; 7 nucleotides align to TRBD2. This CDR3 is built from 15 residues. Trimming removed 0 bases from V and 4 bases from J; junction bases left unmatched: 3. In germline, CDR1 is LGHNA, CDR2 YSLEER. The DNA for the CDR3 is TGCGCCAGCAGCCAAGAGGCGGGGGTTTACAATGAGCAGTTCTTC. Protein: CASSQEAGVYNEQFF.

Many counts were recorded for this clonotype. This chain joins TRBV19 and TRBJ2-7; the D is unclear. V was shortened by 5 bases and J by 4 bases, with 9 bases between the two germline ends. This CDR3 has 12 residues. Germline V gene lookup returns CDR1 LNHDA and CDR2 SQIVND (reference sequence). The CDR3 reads CASSLDGYEQYF. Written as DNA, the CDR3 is TGTGCCAGTAGTCTGGACGGGTACGAGCAGTACTTC.

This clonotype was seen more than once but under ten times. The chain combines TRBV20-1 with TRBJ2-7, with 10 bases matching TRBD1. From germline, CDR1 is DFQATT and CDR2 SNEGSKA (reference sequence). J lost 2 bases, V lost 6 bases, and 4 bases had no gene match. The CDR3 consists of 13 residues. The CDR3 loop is CSASGTGAYEQYF. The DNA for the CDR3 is TGCAGTGCCTCTGGGACAGGGGCCTACGAGCAGTACTTC.

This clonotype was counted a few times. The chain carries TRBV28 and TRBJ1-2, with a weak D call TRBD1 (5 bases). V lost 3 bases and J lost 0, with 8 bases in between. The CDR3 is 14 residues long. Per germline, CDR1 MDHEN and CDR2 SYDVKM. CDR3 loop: CASSFLGANYGYTF. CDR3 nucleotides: TGTGCCAGCAGTTTCTTGGGGGCTAACTATGGCTACACCTTC.